The clone carrying this T cell receptor (beta chain) has ten or more counts. The data are from a study of T cell repertoires in cytomegalovirus infection. Study as a whole: Public TCR beta signatures marked donors with CMV infection and the matching HLA.

In TCRdb, the reads were re-called with MiXCR into one record per CDR3 protein. The sample lists around 140,000 distinct CDR3 sequences; about 6% were seen once. The CDR3 sequence is 13 residues long. V lost 6 bases and J 3 bases, leaving 11 bases between the germline ends. Germline V gives CDR1 MNHNS, CDR2 SASEGT. The chain has TRBV6-1 and TRBJ1-2; weak D call: TRBD1 (6 bases). The TCR was taken from a human donor in good health (CMV status not recorded). Some clones in this sample may be carry-over from other donors' samples. The sample was PBMCs. The CDR3 here is CASRWGPHYGYTF. The CDR3 DNA reads as TGTGCCAGCAGATGGGGGCCGCACTATGGCTACACCTTC.